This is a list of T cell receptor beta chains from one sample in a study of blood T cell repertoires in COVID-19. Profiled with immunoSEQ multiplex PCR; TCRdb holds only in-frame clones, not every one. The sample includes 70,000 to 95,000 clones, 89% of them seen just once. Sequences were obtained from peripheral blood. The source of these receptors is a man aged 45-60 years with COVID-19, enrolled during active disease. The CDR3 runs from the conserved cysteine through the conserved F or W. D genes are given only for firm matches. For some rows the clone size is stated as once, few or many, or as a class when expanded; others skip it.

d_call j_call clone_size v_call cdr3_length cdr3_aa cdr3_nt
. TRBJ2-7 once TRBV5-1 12 CASSPDRGAQYF TGCGCCAGCAGCCCAGACCGCGGGGCACAGTACTTC
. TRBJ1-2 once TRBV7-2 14 CASSLAGAGKGYTF TGTGCCAGCAGCTTAGCGGGGGCAGGGAAAGGCTACACCTTC
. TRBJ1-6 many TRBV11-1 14 CASSLGPNSSPLHF TGTGCCAGCAGCTTAGGTCCGAACAGTTCACCCCTCCACTTT
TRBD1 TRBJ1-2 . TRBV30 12 CAWSVQGALATF TGTGCCTGGAGTGTTCAGGGGGCGCTGGCCACCTTC
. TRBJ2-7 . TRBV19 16 CASSIDLSYHSYEQYF TGTGCCAGTAGTATAGATCTATCATACCACTCCTACGAGCAGTACTTC
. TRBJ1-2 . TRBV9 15 CASSGSWGGAGGYTF TGTGCCAGCAGCGGATCCTGGGGGGGCGCTGGTGGCTACACCTTC
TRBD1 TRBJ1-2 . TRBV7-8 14 CASSLEQGSSGYTF TGTGCCAGCAGCTTAGAACAGGGGTCTAGTGGCTACACCTTC
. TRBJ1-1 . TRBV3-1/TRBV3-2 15 CASSQDYGAGTEAFF TGTGCCAGCAGCCAAGATTATGGTGCCGGCACTGAAGCTTTCTTT
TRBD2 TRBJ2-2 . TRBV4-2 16 CASSQDLLAGTGELFF TGTGCCAGCAGCCAAGATCTACTAGCGGGAACCGGGGAGCTGTTTTTT
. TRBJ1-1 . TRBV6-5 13 CASSQGGNTEAFF TGTGCCAGCAGCCAGGGTGGGAACACTGAAGCTTTCTTT
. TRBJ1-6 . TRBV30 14 CAWSVGDYNSPLHF TGTGCCTGGAGTGTCGGGGATTATAATTCACCCCTCCACTTT
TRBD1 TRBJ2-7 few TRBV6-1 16 CASSESTGGIAYEQYF TGTGCCAGCAGTGAATCGACAGGGGGCATCGCCTACGAGCAGTACTTC
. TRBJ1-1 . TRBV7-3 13 CASSGGGNTEAFF TGTGCCAGCAGCGGGGGAGGGAACACTGAAGCTTTCTTT
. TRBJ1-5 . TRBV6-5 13 CASSYDRMRPQHF TGTGCCAGCAGTTACGACAGGATGAGGCCCCAGCATTTT
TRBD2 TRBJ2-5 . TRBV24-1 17 CATSDSAAGGGMETQYF TGTGCCACCAGTGATTCCGCTGCGGGGGGTGGAATGGAGACCCAGTACTTC
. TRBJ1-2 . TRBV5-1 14 CASSPTGLGYGYTF TGCGCCAGCAGCCCTACAGGGCTAGGGTATGGCTACACCTTC
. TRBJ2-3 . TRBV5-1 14 CASSLGQSTDTQYF TGCGCCAGCAGCTTGGGACAGAGCACAGATACGCAGTATTTT
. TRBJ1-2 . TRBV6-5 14 CASSYSGTFYGYTF TGTGCCAGCAGTTACTCGGGCACATTTTATGGCTACACCTTC
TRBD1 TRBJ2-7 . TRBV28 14 CASSPRTGQDEQYF TGTGCCAGCAGTCCACGGACAGGGCAAGACGAGCAGTACTTC
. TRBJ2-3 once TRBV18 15 CASSPSQGGTDTQYF TGTGCCAGCTCACCATCACAGGGGGGGACAGATACGCAGTATTTT
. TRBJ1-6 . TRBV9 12 CASSGSNSPLHF TGTGCCAGCAGCGGGAGTAATTCACCCCTCCACTTT
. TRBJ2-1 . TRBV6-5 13 CASWGGARNEQFF TGTGCCAGCTGGGGGGGGGCACGCAATGAGCAGTTCTTC
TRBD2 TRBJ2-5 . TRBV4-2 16 CASSQDPSGGAETQYF TGTGCCAGCAGCCAAGATCCTAGCGGGGGGGCAGAGACCCAGTACTTC
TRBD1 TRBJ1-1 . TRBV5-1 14 CASSVDRVNTEAFF TGCGCCAGCAGCGTGGACAGGGTGAACACTGAAGCTTTCTTT
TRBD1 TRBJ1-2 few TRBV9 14 CASNADRGRGGYTF TGTGCCAGCAACGCGGACAGGGGGCGGGGTGGCTACACCTTC
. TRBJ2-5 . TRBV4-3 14 CASSQGTSQETQYF TGCGCCAGCAGCCAAGGGACTTCTCAAGAGACCCAGTACTTC
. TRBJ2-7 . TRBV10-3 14 CAITPSGSGNEQYF TGTGCCATCACCCCCTCGGGTAGCGGAAACGAGCAGTACTTC
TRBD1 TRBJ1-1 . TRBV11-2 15 CASSLQQGETTEAFF TGTGCCAGCAGCCTACAACAGGGGGAAACGACTGAAGCTTTCTTT
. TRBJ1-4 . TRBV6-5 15 CASKEGRAANEKLFF TGTGCCAGCAAGGAGGGGAGGGCAGCTAATGAAAAACTGTTTTTT
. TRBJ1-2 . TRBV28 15 CASSFRTVLLGGYTF TGTGCCAGCAGTTTCCGGACTGTGCTCCTAGGTGGCTACACCTTC
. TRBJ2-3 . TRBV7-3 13 CASSRGRADTQYF TGTGCCAGCAGCAGGGGCAGAGCCGATACGCAGTATTTT
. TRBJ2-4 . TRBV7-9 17 CASSPSWAEAAKNIQYF TGTGCCAGCAGCCCCTCTTGGGCGGAGGCTGCCAAAAACATTCAGTACTTC
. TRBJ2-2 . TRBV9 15 CASSLLGQNTGELFF TGTGCCAGCAGCTTACTGGGACAGAACACCGGGGAGCTGTTTTTT
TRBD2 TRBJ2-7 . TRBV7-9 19 CASSHKGGGIRSYDYEQYF TGTGCCAGCAGCCATAAGGGCGGGGGGATCCGATCATACGACTACGAGCAGTACTTC
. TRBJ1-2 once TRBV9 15 CASSETANANYGYTF TGTGCCAGCAGCGAGACAGCTAATGCTAACTATGGCTACACCTTC
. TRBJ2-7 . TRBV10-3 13 CAISDGGTYEQYF TGTGCCATCAGTGATGGCGGCACCTACGAGCAGTACTTC
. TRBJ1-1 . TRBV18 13 CASSPTENTEAFF TGTGCCAGCTCACCCACAGAGAACACTGAAGCTTTCTTT
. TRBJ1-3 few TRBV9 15 CASSVDGDTGNTIYF TGTGCCAGCAGCGTAGACGGGGACACTGGAAACACCATATATTTT
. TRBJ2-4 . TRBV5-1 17 CASSLDSVSLTKNIQYF TGCGCCAGCAGCTTGGATTCTGTCTCGCTAACCAAAAACATTCAGTACTTC
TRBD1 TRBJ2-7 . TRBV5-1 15 CASSLTGQGSDEQYF TGCGCCAGCAGCTTGACCGGACAGGGGTCGGACGAGCAGTACTTC
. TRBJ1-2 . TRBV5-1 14 CASSLAGGSNGYTF TGCGCCAGCAGCTTGGCGGGGGGAAGTAATGGCTACACCTTC
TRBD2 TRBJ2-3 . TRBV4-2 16 CASSQDQRGGTDTQYF TGTGCCAGCAGCCAAGATCAACGGGGGGGCACAGATACGCAGTATTTT
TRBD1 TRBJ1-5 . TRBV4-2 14 CASSHEGARQPQHF TGTGCCAGCAGCCACGAGGGGGCTAGGCAGCCCCAGCATTTT
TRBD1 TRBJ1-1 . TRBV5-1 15 CASSPETGRGTEAFF TGCGCCAGCAGCCCGGAGACAGGGCGGGGCACTGAAGCTTTCTTT
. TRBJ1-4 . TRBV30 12 CAWSGQKGKLFF TGTGCCTGGAGTGGACAGAAGGGAAAACTGTTTTTT
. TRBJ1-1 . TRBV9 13 CASSPLGPTEAFF TGTGCCAGCAGCCCACTGGGGCCCACTGAAGCTTTCTTT
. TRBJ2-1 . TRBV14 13 CASSQDRAGRPFF TGTGCCAGCAGCCAAGATAGGGCGGGGAGGCCGTTCTTC
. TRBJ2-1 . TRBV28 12 CASSFEVGEQFF TGTGCCAGCAGTTTTGAGGTTGGTGAGCAGTTCTTC
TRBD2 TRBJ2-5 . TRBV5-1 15 CASSPTSGGPETQYF TGCGCCAGCAGCCCTACTAGCGGGGGCCCCGAGACCCAGTACTTC
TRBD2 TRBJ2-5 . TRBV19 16 CASSIVDSGRKETQYF TGTGCCAGTAGTATAGTGGATAGCGGGAGAAAAGAGACCCAGTACTTC
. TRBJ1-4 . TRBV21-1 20 CASSKARAAAVFATNEKLFF TGTGCCAGCAGCAAAGCGCGGGCGGCGGCGGTCTTTGCAACTAATGAAAAACTGTTTTTT
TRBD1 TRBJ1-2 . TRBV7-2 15 CASSQWTGTDYGYTF TGTGCCAGCAGCCAGTGGACAGGAACGGACTATGGCTACACCTTC
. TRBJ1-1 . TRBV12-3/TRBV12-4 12 CASSSTEPEAFF TGTGCCAGCAGTTCGACGGAGCCTGAAGCTTTCTTT
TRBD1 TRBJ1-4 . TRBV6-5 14 CASSKTGDNEKLFF TGTGCCAGCAGCAAGACAGGGGATAATGAAAAACTGTTTTTT
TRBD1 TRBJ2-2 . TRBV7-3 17 CASSWTGGNLNTGELFF TGTGCCAGCAGCTGGACAGGGGGCAATCTTAACACCGGGGAGCTGTTTTTT
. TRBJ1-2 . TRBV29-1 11 CSVENIYGYTF TGCAGCGTTGAAAACATCTATGGCTACACCTTC
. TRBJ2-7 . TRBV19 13 CASSQPRGNEQYF TGTGCCAGCAGCCAACCGAGGGGGAACGAGCAGTACTTC